The rows below give T cell receptor beta chains drawn from one sample of a study of T cell clones after liver transplantation. Clones were sequenced by immunoSEQ multiplex PCR, and TCRdb holds only the in-frame ones, with some missing. Here the sample spans 70,000 or so clones, 90% being singletons. Sequences were derived from CD4+ T cells from blood, sampled before liver transplant. All receptors come from a human donor who received a liver transplant. CDR3s include the opening cysteine and the closing phenylalanine or tryptophan. A D gene is named only where the DNA matches it firmly. Only some rows state a clone size, as once, few, many or a class for expanded clones.

J | V | size | D | DNA | CDR3
TRBJ2-2 | TRBV19 | NA | NA | TGTGCCAGTAGTAATACGGGGCTCACCGGGGAGCTGTTTTTT | CASSNTGLTGELFF
TRBJ2-1 | TRBV9 | NA | TRBD1 | TGTGCCAGCAGCCGCCCCGGGACAGGAATGGTGGATGAGCAGTTCTTC | CASSRPGTGMVDEQFF
TRBJ2-5 | TRBV5-4 | once | NA | TGTGCCAGCAGCACTGGTAGGGGCCAAGAGACCCAGTACTTC | CASSTGRGQETQYF
TRBJ1-1 | TRBV5-4 | NA | NA | TGTGCCAGCAGCTCGACAGCTGCCATGAACACTGAAGCTTTCTTT | CASSSTAAMNTEAFF
TRBJ2-1 | TRBV7-6 | NA | NA | TGTGCCAGCAGGCCAGAGGGCGGGAACGGGGGTGAGCAGTTCTTC | CASRPEGGNGGEQFF
TRBJ1-2 | TRBV19 | NA | TRBD1 | TGTGCCAGTAGTAGAAGACAGGGGAACTATGGCTACACCTTC | CASSRRQGNYGYTF
TRBJ2-7 | TRBV6-5 | NA | TRBD1 | TGTGCCAGCAGTTCCGCAACAGGGGGAGCCTACGAGCAGTACTTC | CASSSATGGAYEQYF
TRBJ1-1 | TRBV2 | NA | NA | TGTGCCAGCAGTGAAGCTGAGAACACTGAAGCTTTCTTT | CASSEAENTEAFF
TRBJ1-4 | TRBV28 | NA | TRBD1 | TGTGCCAGCAGTTTTCCTGCAGGGGGTGTGAGTAATGAAAAACTGTTTTTT | CASSFPAGGVSNEKLFF
TRBJ2-6 | TRBV7-2 | NA | NA | TGTGCCAGCAGCAACCAAGGAGGGGCCAACGTCCTGACTTTC | CASSNQGGANVLTF
TRBJ1-1 | TRBV29-1 | NA | TRBD1 | TGCAGCGTTCTAAAAACAGGGGACGGGGCTGAAGCTTTCTTT | CSVLKTGDGAEAFF
TRBJ2-7 | TRBV18 | NA | NA | TGTGCCAGCTCACTAAGGGAGACCTACGAGCAGTACTTC | CASSLRETYEQYF
TRBJ2-1 | TRBV7-2 | NA | TRBD2 | TGTGCCAGCAGGCTTAGACTAGCGGGAGGGGGATACAATGAGCAGTTCTTC | CASRLRLAGGGYNEQFF
TRBJ2-2 | TRBV5-4 | NA | NA | TGTGCTACCATGAGGGGGACGAACACCGGGGAGCTGTTTTTT | CATMRGTNTGELFF